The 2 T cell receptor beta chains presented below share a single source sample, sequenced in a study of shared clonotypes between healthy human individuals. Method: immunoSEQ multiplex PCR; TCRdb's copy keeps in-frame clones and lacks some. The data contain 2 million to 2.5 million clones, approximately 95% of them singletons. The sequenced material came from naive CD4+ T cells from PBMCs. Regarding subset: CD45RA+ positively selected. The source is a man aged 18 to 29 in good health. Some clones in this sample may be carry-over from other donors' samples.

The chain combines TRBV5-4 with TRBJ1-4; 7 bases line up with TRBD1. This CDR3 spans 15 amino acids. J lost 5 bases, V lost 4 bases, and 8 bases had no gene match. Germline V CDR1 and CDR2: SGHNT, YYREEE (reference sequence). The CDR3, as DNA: TGTGCCAGCAGCCCTCAGACAGGGAGGAATGAAAAACTGTTTTTT. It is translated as CASSPQTGRNEKLFF.

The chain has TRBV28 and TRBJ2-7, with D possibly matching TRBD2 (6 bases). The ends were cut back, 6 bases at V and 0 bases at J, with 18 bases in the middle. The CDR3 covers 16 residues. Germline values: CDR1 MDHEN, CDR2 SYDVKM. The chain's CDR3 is CASRGGGADGSYEQYF. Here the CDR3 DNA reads TGTGCCAGCAGGGGGGGTGGAGCGGACGGCTCCTACGAGCAGTACTTC.